This T cell receptor beta chain was identified during a study of beta chain features in type 1 diabetes. Study information: All samples combined gave under 110,000,000 sorted cells for examination. Regarding the study as a whole: All four CD4+ subsets from Type 1 diabetes patients carried moderately but significantly shorter TCRB CDR3s. There were fewer insertions and more deletions at the VDJ junctions of type 1 diabetes patients.

TCRB transcripts that were expressed got sequenced, as all of the isolated RNA had been reverse transcribed. Using immunoSEQ multiplex PCR, the repertoire was profiled, and TCRdb retains in-frame clones only, with some absent. The table has about 42,000 clones, about half seen once. Per donor, one heparinised blood draw averaged around 110 mL. The CDR3 has 15 residues. V shed 1 base and J shed 4 bases, with 10 bases lying between them. CDR1 and CDR2 (germline): SGHAT, FQNNGV. For this clone: Antigen unknown.

Sequencing was performed on stem cell memory CD4+ T cells from blood. The genes are TRBV11-2 and TRBJ2-2, with D unclear. This TCR derives from a woman aged 30 to 39 in good health. CDR3 bases: TGTGCCAGCAGCTTAGGACACTCACTCACCGGGGAGCTGTTTTTT. Residues: CASSLGHSLTGELFF.